The 11 T cell receptor beta chains presented below share a single source sample, sequenced in a study of T cell repertoires in cytomegalovirus infection. TCRdb redid the calling of the reads with MiXCR, one entry per CDR3 protein. This sample carries about 360,000 distinct CDR3 sequences, 15% to 20% of them seen once, and the ten largest clones take less than 9.5%. The sequencing input was PBMCs. The receptors were sampled from a human donor in good health (CMV status not recorded). Some clones in this sample may be carry-over from other donors' samples.

The chain links TRBV19 to TRBJ2-2; D unclear. V was pared by 4 bases and J by 4 bases, with 13 bases between. This CDR3 has 15 residues. Germline CDR1 LNHDA, CDR2 SQIVND (reference sequence). Here the CDR3 reads CASSRLSDGTGELFF. The CDR3, as DNA: TGTGCCAGTAGTAGACTTTCGGACGGCACCGGGGAGCTGTTTTTT. Full variable domain (missing parts from reference TRBV19 and TRBJ2-2): DGGITQSPKYLFRKEGQNVTLSCEQNLNHDAMYWYRQDPGQGLRLIYYSQIVNDFQKGDIAEGYSVSREKKESFPLTVTSAQKNPTAFYLCASSRLSDGTGELFFGEGSRLTVL.

V usage is TRBV6-1 and J usage is TRBJ1-4; 9 bases are shared with TRBD1. J was trimmed by 7 bases and V by 5 bases; bases with no gene match: 8. The CDR3 runs to 15 residues. Germline values: CDR1 MNHNS, CDR2 SASEGT. The CDR3 region has the DNA TGTGCCAGCAGTCGGTCCGGGACAGGGAGTGAAAAACTGTTTTTT. Translated: CASSRSGTGSEKLFF.

This clonotype was counted at least ten times. The chain recombines TRBV12-3 or TRBV12-4 with TRBJ1-6; 9 bases agree with TRBD1. V lost 6 bases, J lost 10 bases, and 10 bases stayed unmatched. CDR3 length: 15 residues. The CDR3 sequence is CASSNGQGIGSPLHF. The CDR3, as DNA: TGTGCCAGCAGCAACGGACAGGGGATAGGGTCACCCCTCCACTTT.

The chain is built from TRBV12-3 or TRBV12-4 and TRBJ1-2; D not certain. V gave up 6 bases and J gave up 3 bases, with 17 bases separating them. CDR3 length equals 15 residues. The CDR3 coding sequence is TGTGCCAGCAGCCCCGCCGCGGGGAGTTACTATGGCTACACCTTC. Translated, it gives CASSPAAGSYYGYTF.

There are many counts of this clonotype. The chain is built from TRBV7-9 and TRBJ2-1; D is unresolved. This CDR3 spans 13 amino acids. Germline values: CDR1 SEHNR, CDR2 FQNEAQ (reference sequence). V lost 2 bases, J lost 3 bases, and 5 bases lay in between. DNA for the CDR3: TGTGCCAGCAGCTTAAACTTCTACAATGAGCAGTTCTTC. It codes for CASSLNFYNEQFF.

The table lists this clonotype with many counts. The chain recombines TRBV6-5 with TRBJ2-3, with unresolved D. V lost 0 bases and J 2 bases, leaving 3 bases between the germline ends. CDR3 size: 13 residues. Germline-derived CDR1 and CDR2 are MNHEY and SVGAGI. DNA for the CDR3: TGTGCCAGCAGTTACTCGAACACAGATACGCAGTATTTT. It is translated as CASSYSNTDTQYF.

The V gene is TRBV11-2, the J gene TRBJ1-2; no definite D call. V lost 3 bases and J 2 bases, leaving 7 bases between the germline ends. CDR3 length: 13 amino acids. The germline gives CDR1 SGHAT, CDR2 FQNNGV. This CDR3 reads CASSFRPNYGYTF. As DNA, the CDR3 is TGTGCCAGCAGCTTCCGACCCAACTATGGCTACACCTTC. Complete variable domain (other parts from reference TRBV11-2 and TRBJ1-2): EAGVAQSPRYKIIEKRQSVAFWCNPISGHATLYWYQQILGQGPKLLIQFQNNGVVDDSQLPKDRFSAERLKGVDSTLKIQPAKLEDSAVYLCASSFRPNYGYTFGSGTRLTVV.

V and J are TRBV12-3 or TRBV12-4 and TRBJ2-3, with D perhaps TRBD2 (5 bases). This CDR3 has 16 amino acids. Deletions cut 2 bases from V and 2 bases from J, with 14 bases between. As DNA, the CDR3 is TGTGCCAGCAGTTTATCCCCGGGAACCACCACAGATACGCAGTATTTT. Translated: CASSLSPGTTTDTQYF.

This clonotype was detected a few times. V gene TRBV5-6 combines with J gene TRBJ2-6; D may be TRBD1 (6 bases). This CDR3 has 16 residues. V lost 6 bases and J 2 bases, leaving 15 bases between the germline ends. Germline V gene lookup returns CDR1 SGHDT and CDR2 YYEEEE. The CDR3 coding sequence is TGTGCCAGCAATAGCCCCAGGGACACTGGGGCCAACGTCCTGACTTTC. This encodes CASNSPRDTGANVLTF.

This clonotype was observed a handful of times. The chain uses TRBV6-2 or TRBV6-3 and TRBJ2-7; the D gene could be TRBD1 or TRBD2 (5 bases each). The CDR3 runs 13 residues. V was clipped by 6 bases and J by 3 bases, with 12 bases between them. Per germline, CDR1 MNHEY and CDR2 SVGEGT. The CDR3 DNA follows: TGTGCCAGCAGCCGGGAAGGGGTCTACGAGCAGTACTTC. Translation: CASSREGVYEQYF.

Ten or more counts support this clonotype. The chain joins TRBV7-8 to TRBJ2-7; D is unresolved. The V end was cut by 1 base, the J end by 0 bases, with 13 bases between. The CDR3 loop spans 16 amino acids. Germline loops: CDR1 SGHVS, CDR2 FQNEAQ. Here the CDR3 DNA reads TGTGCCAGCAGCTTAGGTCGGCGGAGAAGCTCCTACGAGCAGTACTTC. Its translation: CASSLGRRRSSYEQYF.